Following are 3 T cell receptor beta chains from one sample sequenced in a study of blood T cell repertoires in COVID-19. Data came from immunoSEQ multiplex PCR; TCRdb stores just in-frame clones and leaves some out. The repertoire holds fewer than 50,000 clones, with 80% as singletons. The sample taken for sequencing was peripheral blood. The receptors stem from an elderly man with active or convalescent COVID-19.

The J gene is TRBJ1-1, the V gene TRBV2; weak D call: TRBD1 (5 bases). Germline CDR1 SNHLY, CDR2 FYNNEI. V was cut by 6 bases and J by 4 bases, with 24 bases left in between. The CDR3 is 17 amino acids. As DNA, the CDR3 is TGTGCCAGCAGGGCCCCCGGGATCCTCCCGGGGGGCACTGAAGCTTTCTTT. It is translated as CASRAPGILPGGTEAFF.

This rearrangement joins TRBV28 to TRBJ1-1, with D tentatively TRBD1 (6 bases). This CDR3 spans 15 amino acids. Per the germline V gene, CDR1 is MDHEN and CDR2 is SYDVKM. V dropped 6 bases and J dropped 6 bases, with 20 bases sitting between them. The CDR3 protein is CASSLPRGGGAEAFF. The CDR3 nucleotides read TGTGCCAGCAGCCTACCGAGAGGGGGGGGAGCTGAAGCTTTCTTT. Full variable domain (rest looked up from reference TRBV28 and TRBJ1-1): DVKVTQSSRYLVKRTGEKVFLECVQDMDHENMFWYRQDPGLGLRLIYFSYDVKMKEKGDIPEGYSVSREKKERFSLILESASTNQTSMYLCASSLPRGGGAEAFFGQGTRLTVV.

Only one count was recorded for this clone. V gene TRBV16 combines with J gene TRBJ1-2; D unclear. The V gene lost 0 bases and the J gene lost 4 bases, with 9 bases spanning the gap. CDR3 length equals 14 residues. Germline-derived CDR1 and CDR2 are KGHSY and FQNENV. CDR3 protein: CASSQSQDTYGYTF. CDR3 nucleotide sequence: TGTGCCAGCAGCCAATCTCAGGATACCTATGGCTACACCTTC.